These 21 T cell receptor beta chains came from one sample sequenced in a study of PD-L1 blockade in urothelial cancer. Time point in this sample: peripheral blood 6 weeks after treatment start. TCRdb keeps only in-frame clones here, not all; method: immunoSEQ multiplex PCR. This sample has around 66,000 clones, with about 88% found just once. The specimen was PBMCs, collected around atezolizumab (anti-PD-L1) treatment. The receptors were sampled from a man in his sixties with urothelial cancer.

The genes are TRBV5-1 and TRBJ1-1; TRBD1 is a possible D gene (6 bases). The CDR3 extends over 15 amino acids. The germline V gene has CDR1 SGHRS and CDR2 YFSETQ. Trimming stripped 3 bases from V and 1 base from J, with 13 bases between. In nucleotides, the CDR3 is TGCGCCAGCAGCTCATACAGGGTTACGAACACTGAAGCTTTCTTT. This encodes CASSSYRVTNTEAFF.

The genes are TRBV4-2 and TRBJ2-6; TRBD2 aligns across 11 bases. The germline gives CDR1 LGHNA, CDR2 YNFKEQ. The CDR3 contains 18 residues. The junction had 5 bases not matched to a gene; V was cut back by 3 bases and J by 1 base. CDR3 coding DNA: TGTGCCAGCAGCCAGGAGACTAGCGGGACGTCTGGGGCCAACGTCCTGACTTTC. Translation gives CASSQETSGTSGANVLTF.

The chain uses TRBV19 and TRBJ1-2; maybe TRBD1 (6 bases). The CDR3 runs 11 residues. Germline V lookup: CDR1 LNHDA, CDR2 SQIVND (reference sequence). Trimming cost V 11 bases and J 6 bases, with 13 bases left between them. The CDR3 loop reads CAATGHDGYTF. The CDR3 nucleotides are TGTGCCGCTACAGGGCACGATGGCTACACCTTC.

In this sample, this clone turned up a few times. The genes are TRBV6-1 and TRBJ2-7; D might be TRBD1 (6 bases). The V gene lost 6 bases and the J gene lost 0 bases, with 15 bases spanning the gap. Germline values: CDR1 MNHNS, CDR2 SASEGT. This CDR3 comprises 15 residues. This CDR3 is CASRSGGRSSYEQYF. For the CDR3, the DNA is TGTGCCAGCAGGTCTGGGGGCAGGAGCTCCTACGAGCAGTACTTC.

This chain uses TRBV7-2 with TRBJ1-2; no reliable D call. Trimming removed 1 base at V and 7 bases at J, with 10 bases between. This CDR3 contains 13 residues. Germline V gene sequence: CDR1 SGHTA, CDR2 FQGNSA. The CDR3 region is CASSLVRAGGYTF. The CDR3 nucleotides read TGTGCCAGCAGCTTAGTGAGGGCTGGTGGCTACACCTTC.

This chain joins TRBV2 and TRBJ1-6, with D uncertain. This CDR3 has 13 residues. V was cut by 10 bases and J by 4 bases, with 11 bases left in between. In germline, CDR1 is SNHLY, CDR2 FYNNEI. CDR3 bases: TGTGCCAAGCGGCTTAATTATAATTCACCCCTCCACTTT. This sequence encodes CAKRLNYNSPLHF.

This clone occurred once. This chain joins TRBV30 and TRBJ1-5; D is undetermined. The CDR3 is 14 residues long. V lost 0 bases to trimming and J lost 6 bases, with 12 bases between them. Germline V gene sequence: CDR1 GTSNPN, CDR2 SVGIG (reference sequence). CDR3 bases: TGTGCCTGGAGTGTTCGGGAATGGGGTCAGCCCCAGCATTTT. This gives the protein CAWSVREWGQPQHF.

V gene TRBV29-1 combines with J gene TRBJ1-5; TRBD1 is a possible D gene (6 bases). With 6 bases removed from V and 7 bases from J, the gap between germline ends came to 16 bases. Germline V gives CDR1 SQVTM, CDR2 ANQGSEA. This CDR3 is 13 amino acids long. CDR3 coding DNA: TGCAGCGTACAGGGTCTAACGGGCCAGCCCCAGCATTTT. It encodes CSVQGLTGQPQHF.

The chain combines TRBV5-6 with TRBJ2-3; 7 bases are a match to TRBD2. V shed 0 bases and J 5 bases; nucleotides not matched to a gene: 9. Germline CDR1 reads SGHDT; CDR2 reads YYEEEE. The CDR3 consists of 16 residues. CDR3 amino acids: CASSLGSGGGGDTQYF. DNA for the CDR3: TGTGCCAGCAGCTTGGGGTCGGGAGGCGGGGGAGATACGCAGTATTTT.

In its sample, this clone was seen once. The rearrangement uses TRBV27 and TRBJ2-3; D gene ambiguous. The CDR3 is 12 residues long. Germline loops: CDR1 MNHEY, CDR2 SMNVEV (reference sequence). Trimming removed 6 bases from V and 4 bases from J, with 8 bases in between. CDR3 bases: TGTGCCAGCAGCCCGTTCCCAGATACGCAGTATTTT. Protein sequence: CASSPFPDTQYF.

J is TRBJ2-3 and V is TRBV5-1, with a tentative D call TRBD1 (6 bases). Germline V lookup: CDR1 SGHRS, CDR2 YFSETQ. This CDR3 is 14 amino acids long. The V end lost 4 bases, the J end lost 2 bases, and 11 bases lay between the germline ends. CDR3 sequence reads: CASSLQGTTDTQYF. The CDR3 DNA reads TGCGCCAGCAGCCTGCAGGGGACCACAGATACGCAGTATTTT.

This chain connects TRBV9 to TRBJ1-1; possibly TRBD1 for D (6 bases). CDR1 and CDR2 from the germline V gene are SGDLS and YYNGEE. This CDR3 comprises 14 residues. Trimming left V 4 bases short and J 1 base short, with 11 bases between. CDR3 loop: CASSSMDRNTEAFF. DNA for the CDR3: TGTGCCAGCAGCTCAATGGACAGGAACACTGAAGCTTTCTTT. Together with reference TRBV9 and TRBJ1-1, the CDR3 gives the full variable domain: DSGVTQTPKHLITATGQRVTLRCSPRSGDLSVYWYQQSLDQGLQFLIQYYNGEERAKGNILERFSAQQFPDLHSELNLSSLELGDSALYFCASSSMDRNTEAFFGQGTRLTVV.

As regards this clone: In the same sample, other DNA sequences code for this CDR3. This chain connects TRBV18 to TRBJ2-5; D unclear. CDR3 size: 12 residues. The germline CDR1 and CDR2 sequences are KGHSH and LQKENI. The V and J ends lost 4 bases and 1 base respectively, with 4 bases between them. For the CDR3, the DNA is TGTGCCAGCTCACGGGCCCAAGAGACCCAGTACTTC. This sequence encodes CASSRAQETQYF.

This chain links TRBV6-6 with TRBJ2-7, with 9 bases that match TRBD1. Germline CDR1 MNHNY, CDR2 SVGAGI (reference sequence). After removal of 4 bases from V and 5 bases from J, the junction contained 6 bases not matched to a gene. This CDR3 contains 14 residues. DNA for the CDR3: TGTGCCAGCAGTTCGTTCGGGACAGGGAACGAGCAGTACTTC. The encoded protein is CASSSFGTGNEQYF.

The V call is TRBV5-4, the J call TRBJ2-5; TRBD2 agrees at 10 bases. V was clipped by 4 bases and J by 5 bases; unmatched bases: 8. Germline loops: CDR1 SGHNT, CDR2 YYREEE (reference sequence). The CDR3 consists of 15 residues. The CDR3 here is CASSQAGGPSETQYF. CDR3 in DNA: TGTGCCAGCAGCCAAGCGGGAGGGCCGAGTGAGACCCAGTACTTC.

This chain uses TRBV2 with TRBJ1-6; 10 bases fit TRBD1. Looked up from germline, CDR1 is SNHLY and CDR2 is FYNNEI. This CDR3 comprises 13 residues. V was pared by 6 bases and J by 7 bases, with 0 bases of the junction left unmatched. The CDR3 DNA sequence: TGTGCCAGCAGGGGACAGGGGAATTCACCCCTCCACTTT. Translation gives CASRGQGNSPLHF.

This sequence joins TRBV6-5 and TRBJ1-1; 8 positions match TRBD1. This CDR3 region has 13 residues. Looked up from germline, CDR1 is MNHEY and CDR2 is SVGAGI. The V and J ends lost 2 bases and 10 bases, in that order; junction bases with no gene match: 6. Written as DNA, the CDR3 is TGTGCCAGCAGTTACCGACAGGGGTTGGTAGCTTTCTTT. It yields the protein CASSYRQGLVAFF.

The chain is built from TRBV18 and TRBJ2-7; 7 bases map to TRBD2. The germline V gene encodes CDR1 KGHSH and CDR2 LQKENI. Trimming removed 2 bases from V and 12 bases from J; junction bases left unmatched: 7. The CDR3 is 12 amino acids. The CDR3 coding sequence is TGTGCCAGCTCACCAGGGGAGGGCGGATTGTACTTC. Translation gives CASSPGEGGLYF.

The chain joins TRBV6-4 to TRBJ1-1; D is uncertain. CDR3 length: 13 amino acids. V shed 2 bases and J shed 5 bases, with 9 bases lying between them. The germline V gene has CDR1 MRHNA and CDR2 SNTAGT. The CDR3 sequence: CASSDQRTTEAFF. The CDR3 DNA reads as TGTGCCAGCAGTGACCAACGAACAACTGAAGCTTTCTTT.

The chain combines TRBV5-6 with TRBJ2-7; D call uncertain. Germline CDR1 and CDR2: SGHDT and YYEEEE. V lost 4 bases, J lost 6 bases, and 8 bases lay in between. This CDR3 is built from 11 residues. The CDR3 DNA is TGTGCCAGCAGCATCAGTGCCGAGCAGTACTTC. This codes for CASSISAEQYF.

The genes are TRBV6-5 and TRBJ1-2; 7 nucleotides line up with TRBD1. This CDR3 is 15 amino acids long. Germline loops: CDR1 MNHEY, CDR2 SVGAGI. Losses at the gene ends were 5 bases for V and 6 bases for J; bases not matched to a gene: 12. This CDR3 is CASSNGQARPDGYTF. Written as DNA, the CDR3 is TGTGCCAGCAGTAACGGACAGGCTAGACCGGATGGCTACACCTTC.